This T cell receptor (beta chain) was identified during a study of T-cell reconstitution after alpha-beta-depleted transplantation in children. Study-wide findings and caveats: At around two months after transplant, the alpha-beta T cells were reportedly derived from several hundred expanded clones that came from non-depleted graft cells.

This clonotype has a handful of counts. Its antigen remains unknown. Preparation of the TCRbeta library was carried out with unique molecular identifiers. TCRdb re-called the PCR reads through MiXCR, storing one row per CDR3 protein. This table has about 420,000 distinct CDR3 sequences, about a sixth appearing once. The material was PBMCs, mostly from graft donor cells, obtained 360 days after TCRalphabeta/CD19-depleted stem cell transplant. The sequence derives from a boy in the first two years of life who had a stem cell transplant for Wiskott-Aldrich syndrome, so the T cells may come from the graft donor.

The CDR3 is CAWSVTGGASETQYF. The CDR3 nucleotides are TGTGCCTGGAGTGTGACAGGGGGGGCGTCGGAGACCCAGTACTTC. The chain combines TRBV30 with TRBJ2-5; TRBD1 matches 9 bases. The CDR3 consists of 15 residues. With 0 bases clipped from V and 5 bases from J, the junction kept 7 bases outside the gene matches. Germline CDR1 and CDR2: GTSNPN and SVGIG (reference sequence).